This T cell receptor (beta chain) was observed in a study of T cell clones after liver transplantation. This clone has only a few counts. With V trimmed by 0 bases and J by 7 bases, 12 bases remained unmatched. The CDR3 sequence is 16 residues long. Germline loops: CDR1 ENHRY, CDR2 SYGVKD. Some clones are missing from TCRdb's copy, which holds only in-frame ones; the method was immunoSEQ multiplex PCR. The profile shows about 75,000 clones, around four fifths of them singletons. This chain joins TRBV10-3 and TRBJ2-7, with TRBD2 identical over 7 bases. The receptor was isolated from a human patient who received a liver transplant. Part of the T cell pool may stem from the graft donor. The sample consisted of CD4+ T cells from blood, taken 48 months after liver transplant. CDR3 DNA sequence: TGTGCCATCAGTGAGTCGAGCGGGGCACCCCTCGAAGAGCAGTACTTC. It encodes CAISESSGAPLEEQYF.